This entry describes one T cell receptor beta chain. The antigen remains unidentified. TCRdb processed the RACE reads anew with MiXCR; each CDR3 protein has one entry. The table has about 110,000 distinct CDR3 sequences, 9.2% seen once. The data stem from a study of human T cells and chemical hapten exposure. Study at large: Donors were sensitized with 2% DPC on the upper inner arm.

Overall study findings and caveats: Those TCRs sitting above 1 in 1000 frequency stayed the same with DPC sensitization.

Germline V gives CDR1 MNHEY, CDR2 SVGEGT. This CDR3 has 18 residues. Trimming stripped 4 bases from V and 3 bases from J, with 19 bases between. The time point here: patch test 2, 6 weeks after DPC sensitization. As to treatment: therapeutic diphenylcyclopropenone sensitization with weekly scalp DPC. Donation of samples came from alopecia patients who were 18 to 70 years old and suitable for DPC. The sequences come from whole blood, collected in connection with sensitization to the hapten diphenylcyclopropenone (DPC). The receptor's source is a woman in her forties with alopecia areata. Some clones in this sample may be carry-over from other donors' samples. V gene TRBV6-2 or TRBV6-3 combines with J gene TRBJ2-6, with D possibly being TRBD1 (6 bases). DNA of the CDR3: TGTGCCAGCAGTTCTCCGGGACACCCTTTGGATGGGGCCAACGTCCTGACTTTC. It is translated as CASSSPGHPLDGANVLTF.